This passage covers 16 T cell receptor beta chains from one sample sequenced in a study of blood T cell repertoires in COVID-19. The protocol was immunoSEQ multiplex PCR, while the TCRdb copy is restricted to in-frame clones and leaves out a portion. The sample has roughly 220,000 clones, about 85% seen once. Sequenced sample: peripheral blood. These receptors all stem from a man in his thirties or forties with active or convalescent COVID-19.

V gene TRBV5-1 combines with J gene TRBJ1-1, with 12 bases matching TRBD1. Germline CDR1 is SGHRS and CDR2 is YFSETQ. Germline trimming cut 0 bases from V and 4 bases from J; bases unmatched to any gene: 1. The CDR3 sequence is 15 residues long. The CDR3 reads CASSLGGQGATEAFF. CDR3 sequence (DNA): TGCGCCAGCAGCTTGGGGGGACAGGGGGCCACTGAAGCTTTCTTT.

This chain connects TRBV5-1 to TRBJ1-1; TRBD1 might be the D (6 bases). Trimming removed 0 bases from V and 3 bases from J, with 9 bases in between. This CDR3 region has 14 residues. Per germline, CDR1 SGHRS and CDR2 YFSETQ. Here the CDR3 reads CASSLAQGHTEAFF. The CDR3 DNA reads as TGCGCCAGCAGCTTGGCACAGGGTCACACTGAAGCTTTCTTT.

This clone was observed a single time. The V gene is TRBV9, the J gene TRBJ1-2; D might be TRBD1 (5 bases). Trimming took off 0 bases at V and 4 bases at J, with 10 bases between the two ends. The CDR3 has 14 amino acids. Germline V gene sequence: CDR1 SGDLS, CDR2 YYNGEE. The CDR3 DNA reads as TGTGCCAGCAGCGTAGTCGGGGGTTCCTATGGCTACACCTTC. Translating gives CASSVVGGSYGYTF.

This clone was seen more than once but under ten times. The chain employs TRBV4-2 and TRBJ1-2, with 7 bases identical to TRBD1. The CDR3 extends over 13 amino acids. J was trimmed by 8 bases and V by 0 bases; bases with no gene match: 3. The V gene's germline CDR1 is LGHNA and CDR2 YNFKEQ. Here the CDR3 DNA reads TGTGCCAGCAGCCAAGAGGGACAGTGGGGCTACACCTTC. Protein: CASSQEGQWGYTF.

This CDR3 reads CASRLRGAGANVLTF. In DNA, the CDR3 is TGTGCCAGCAGGCTCAGGGGGGCTGGGGCCAACGTCCTGACTTTC. J is TRBJ2-6 and V is TRBV5-6; weak D call: TRBD1 (7 bases). The CDR3 is 15 residues long. V was pared by 5 bases and J by 2 bases, with 11 bases between. CDR1 and CDR2 (germline): SGHDT, YYEEEE.

The J gene is TRBJ1-3, the V gene TRBV12-3 or TRBV12-4; D is uncertain. Trimming pared 4 bases from V and 0 bases from J, leaving 4 bases between. This CDR3 has 13 amino acids. The CDR3 loop reads CASSYSSGNTIYF. DNA for the CDR3: TGTGCCAGCAGTTACAGCTCTGGAAACACCATATATTTT.

The chain recombines TRBV7-2 with TRBJ2-7, with a possible D match to TRBD2 (7 bases). The CDR3 extends over 15 amino acids. The V gene's germline CDR1 is SGHTA and CDR2 FQGNSA. V was shortened by 4 bases and J by 2 bases, with 15 bases between the two germline ends. The CDR3 nucleotides are TGTGCCAGCAGCTCCCTGAGGGGGGGTGCCTACGAGCAGTACTTC. Translated: CASSSLRGGAYEQYF.

V and J are TRBV28 and TRBJ1-2; a weak D match, TRBD1 (5 bases). Trimming stripped 3 bases from V and 12 bases from J, with 14 bases between. The CDR3 runs 12 residues. Germline V gene sequence: CDR1 MDHEN, CDR2 SYDVKM. CDR3 loop: CASSLGQGRDTF. DNA of the CDR3: TGTGCCAGCAGTTTGGGCCAGGGTAGGGACACCTTC.

V and J are TRBV7-2 and TRBJ2-7, with D perhaps matching TRBD2 (5 bases). From germline, CDR1 is SGHTA and CDR2 FQGNSA. With 5 bases removed from V and 2 bases from J, the gap between germline ends came to 13 bases. CDR3 size: 14 residues. CDR3 DNA: TGTGCCAGCAGCAGCTACGGGCGGGCCTACGAGCAGTACTTC. Its protein is CASSSYGRAYEQYF.

V usage is TRBV6-2 or TRBV6-3 and J usage is TRBJ1-5; a possible D gene is TRBD1 (6 bases). The CDR3 has 14 amino acids. V shed 5 bases and J shed 3 bases, with 11 bases lying between them. CDR1 is MNHEY and CDR2 is SVGEGT in the germline V gene. The CDR3 sequence: CASSDGQNNQPQHF. In DNA form, the CDR3 reads TGTGCCAGCAGTGATGGACAGAACAATCAGCCCCAGCATTTT.

The gene calls are TRBV19 and TRBJ1-2; D ambiguous. Germline V gives CDR1 LNHDA, CDR2 SQIVND (reference sequence). V was trimmed by 5 bases and J by 5 bases, leaving 9 bases between them. This CDR3 spans 12 amino acids. CDR3 bases: TGTGCCAGTAGTCCCCGGAGATATGGCTACACCTTC. As protein: CASSPRRYGYTF. The whole variable domain, filled in from reference TRBV19 and TRBJ1-2, reads DGGITQSPKYLFRKEGQNVTLSCEQNLNHDAMYWYRQDPGQGLRLIYYSQIVNDFQKGDIAEGYSVSREKKESFPLTVTSAQKNPTAFYLCASSPRRYGYTFGSGTRLTVV.

The chain employs TRBV19 and TRBJ2-3; 9 nucleotides align to TRBD2. Germline V CDR1 and CDR2: LNHDA, SQIVND (reference sequence). The CDR3 contains 15 residues. V lost 4 bases to trimming and J lost 7 bases; unmatched junction nucleotides: 9. Here the CDR3 DNA reads TGTGCCAGTAGTACCCGGGGAGCGGGGGGAAATACGCAGTATTTT. Translation: CASSTRGAGGNTQYF. Full variable domain (rest looked up from reference TRBV19 and TRBJ2-3): DGGITQSPKYLFRKEGQNVTLSCEQNLNHDAMYWYRQDPGQGLRLIYYSQIVNDFQKGDIAEGYSVSREKKESFPLTVTSAQKNPTAFYLCASSTRGAGGNTQYFGPGTRLTVL.

The chain recombines TRBV4-3 with TRBJ2-3, with TRBD1 matching over 9 bases. This CDR3 has 14 residues. The germline CDR1 and CDR2 sequences are LGHNA and YSLEER. V gave up 1 base and J gave up 9 bases; unmatched junction bases: 5. The CDR3 loop reads CASSQANRGQTQYF. CDR3 nucleotide sequence: TGCGCCAGCAGCCAAGCGAACAGGGGGCAGACGCAGTATTTT.

This clone was observed a handful of times. The chain joins TRBV5-4 to TRBJ2-2, with no clear D. The V end was cut by 4 bases, the J end by 3 bases, with 7 bases between. Germline V gene lookup returns CDR1 SGHNT and CDR2 YYREEE (reference sequence). The CDR3 covers 13 residues. CDR3 nucleotide sequence: TGTGCCAGCAGCCCACAGTACACCGGGGAGCTGTTTTTT. Amino acid sequence: CASSPQYTGELFF.

This chain links TRBV6-5 with TRBJ2-1; weak D call: TRBD1 (5 bases). Trimming stripped 11 bases from V and 13 bases from J, with 21 bases between. The CDR3 sequence is 12 residues long. Germline V lookup: CDR1 MNHEY, CDR2 SVGAGI. The CDR3 DNA reads TGTGCCCGGCAGGGAATCTTATTGATCCAGTTCTTC. Translating gives CARQGILLIQFF.

The chain uses TRBV9 and TRBJ1-3, with D perhaps matching TRBD1 (6 bases). The germline gives CDR1 SGDLS, CDR2 YYNGEE. V was cut by 2 bases and J by 0 bases, with 12 bases left in between. This CDR3 is built from 16 residues. The DNA for the CDR3 is TGTGCCAGCAGCGTCTCAGGGGCCAGCTCTGGAAACACCATATATTTT. Translating gives CASSVSGASSGNTIYF.